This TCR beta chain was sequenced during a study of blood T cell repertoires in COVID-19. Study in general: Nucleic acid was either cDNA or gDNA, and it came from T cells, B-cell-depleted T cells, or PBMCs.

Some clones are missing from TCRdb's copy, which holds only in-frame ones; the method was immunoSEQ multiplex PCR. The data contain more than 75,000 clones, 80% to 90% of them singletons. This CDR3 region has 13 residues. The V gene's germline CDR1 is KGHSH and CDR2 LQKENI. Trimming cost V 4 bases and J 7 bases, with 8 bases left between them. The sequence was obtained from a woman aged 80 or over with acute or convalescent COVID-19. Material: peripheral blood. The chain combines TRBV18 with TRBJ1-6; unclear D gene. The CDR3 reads CASSRNTNSPLHF. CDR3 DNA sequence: TGTGCCAGCTCACGAAACACGAATTCACCCCTCCACTTT.